Listed below are T cell receptor beta chains from one sample, sequenced in a study of T cell responses to AZD1222 COVID-19 vaccine. Only in-frame clones appear in the TCRdb table, and some are missing; sequencing was by immunoSEQ multiplex PCR. The table records approximately 74,000 clones, about nine tenths of them present only once. The specimen was peripheral blood, collected on day 0 of AZD1222 vaccination. The receptors come from an adult in good health. CDR3s include the opening cysteine and the closing phenylalanine or tryptophan. The order of the fields is clone size, J gene, V gene, D gene, CDR3 protein, CDR3 DNA. D genes are given only for firm matches. Clone size, where shown, is once, few, many, or a class for clones that have expanded.

- TRBJ1-2 TRBV10-3 TRBD1 CAMTGGVGYGYTF TGTGCCATGACAGGGGGCGTTGGCTATGGCTACACCTTC
- TRBJ2-5 TRBV5-4 - CASSSRVGGPQETQYF TGTGCCAGCAGCTCAAGGGTAGGAGGCCCGCAAGAGACCCAGTACTTC
- TRBJ1-5 TRBV28 - CASSPAITGIQPQHF TGTGCCAGCAGTCCGGCTATAACAGGGATTCAGCCCCAGCATTTT
- TRBJ2-2 TRBV6-2/TRBV6-3 TRBD1 CASSYEGGWSGELFF TGTGCCAGCAGTTACGAAGGGGGCTGGTCCGGGGAGCTGTTTTTT
- TRBJ2-1 TRBV4-1 - CASSLQTPGPTLYNEQFF TGCGCCAGCAGCCTTCAAACCCCGGGACCCACACTCTACAATGAGCAGTTCTTC
- TRBJ2-1 TRBV10-1 TRBD2 CASSTSGGARQFF TGCGCCAGCAGTACTAGCGGGGGGGCCCGGCAGTTCTTC
- TRBJ1-3 TRBV11-2 - CASSYQGGNTIYF TGTGCCAGCAGTTATCAGGGGGGAAACACCATATATTTT
- TRBJ1-2 TRBV2 - CASRRQLYTF TGTGCCAGCCGGAGACAGCTTTACACCTTC
- TRBJ1-3 TRBV5-8 - CASSLTTYRDSGNTIYF TGTGCCAGCAGCTTGACAACCTACAGAGACTCTGGAAACACCATATATTTT
- TRBJ2-1 TRBV10-1 - CASSEGSDNEQFF TGCGCCAGCAGTGAGGGCAGCGACAATGAGCAGTTCTTC
- TRBJ2-5 TRBV2 TRBD2 CASSGGLAGGYETQYF TGTGCCAGCAGTGGGGGACTAGCGGGGGGTTACGAGACCCAGTACTTC
- TRBJ2-1 TRBV28 - CASSLFIATTARGGSYNEQFF TGTGCCAGCAGTTTATTCATAGCGACGACAGCCAGGGGGGGCTCCTACAATGAGCAGTTCTTC
- TRBJ2-1 TRBV2 - CASLAGSSYNEQFF TGTGCCAGTCTGGCGGGGAGCTCCTACAATGAGCAGTTCTTC
- TRBJ2-1 TRBV5-1 - CASSLGQSGNEQFF TGCGCCAGCAGCTTGGGACAGAGCGGGAATGAGCAGTTCTTC
- TRBJ1-1 TRBV5-1 - CASRPLFSGETEAFF TGCGCCAGCAGGCCACTTTTTTCAGGGGAGACTGAAGCTTTCTTT
- TRBJ2-5 TRBV6-2/TRBV6-3 - CASSYSSGRQETQYF TGTGCCAGCAGTTACTCGTCCGGGCGACAAGAGACCCAGTACTTC
few TRBJ2-7 TRBV7-3 - CASSPGPGAYEQYF TGTGCCAGCAGCCCGGGGCCCGGGGCCTACGAGCAGTACTTC
- TRBJ2-1 TRBV5-6 - CASSLLGTSYNEQFF TGTGCCAGCAGCTTGTTGGGCACCTCCTACAATGAGCAGTTCTTC
- TRBJ2-2 TRBV7-6 - CASSGDWRQANTGELFF TGTGCCAGCAGCGGCGATTGGAGACAGGCGAACACCGGGGAGCTGTTTTTT
- TRBJ1-6 TRBV7-8 - CASCDSYNSPLHF TGTGCCAGCTGCGACAGTTATAATTCACCCCTCCACTTT
- TRBJ1-2 TRBV14 TRBD1 CASSQVPGTGEGYGYTF TGTGCCAGCAGCCAAGTTCCCGGGACAGGGGAGGGCTATGGCTACACCTTC
- TRBJ2-3 TRBV2 - CASSDEAGLTQYF TGTGCCAGCAGTGATGAGGCAGGGCTTACGCAGTATTTT
- TRBJ1-5 TRBV6-2/TRBV6-3 - CASSRGSNQPQHF TGTGCCAGCAGCCGGGGAAGCAATCAGCCCCAGCATTTT
- TRBJ2-3 TRBV3-1/TRBV3-2 TRBD2 CASSASGRGDTQYF TGTGCCAGCAGTGCTAGCGGGAGGGGAGATACGCAGTATTTT
- TRBJ2-2 TRBV6-2/TRBV6-3 - CASSYSITGTGELFF TGTGCCAGCAGTTACTCTATCACCGGCACCGGGGAGCTGTTTTTT
once TRBJ1-6 TRBV6-1 - CASSESGDSPLHF TGTGCCAGCAGTGAATCGGGAGATTCACCCCTCCACTTT
- TRBJ2-3 TRBV5-4 - CASSLFSTDTQYF TGTGCCAGCAGCTTGTTTAGCACAGATACGCAGTATTTT
- TRBJ1-1 TRBV7-9 TRBD1 CASSLAGDSYTEAFF TGTGCCAGCAGCTTAGCCGGGGACAGCTACACTGAAGCTTTCTTT
- TRBJ1-1 TRBV19 - CASSIGVGRGGTEAFF TGTGCCAGTAGTATTGGGGTGGGCAGGGGAGGCACTGAAGCTTTCTTT
- TRBJ1-1 TRBV6-5 - CASRPGGQNTEAFF TGTGCCAGCAGGCCCGGCGGTCAGAACACTGAAGCTTTCTTT
- TRBJ1-1 TRBV15 - CATSRDLRGGQNTEAFF TGTGCCACCAGCAGAGATTTAAGGGGGGGCCAAAACACTGAAGCTTTCTTT
once TRBJ2-7 TRBV6-5 - CASSYSGPGPYEQYF TGTGCCAGCAGTTACTCGGGACCGGGTCCTTACGAGCAGTACTTC
- TRBJ1-4 TRBV9 TRBD1 CASSVLSGGKEKLFF TGTGCCAGCAGCGTACTTTCAGGGGGGAAAGAAAAACTGTTTTTT
- TRBJ1-2 TRBV5-4 - CASSRGTLPNYGYTF TGTGCCAGCAGCCGGGGGACACTCCCGAACTATGGCTACACCTTC
- TRBJ1-2 TRBV28 - CASSTGRDYGYTF TGTGCCAGCAGTACAGGGAGGGACTATGGCTACACCTTC
- TRBJ2-7 TRBV28 - CASSPGTAHSYEQYF TGTGCCAGCAGTCCCGGGACCGCCCACTCCTACGAGCAGTACTTC
- TRBJ1-6 TRBV28 TRBD1 CASSPPLGRQGAGSYNSPLHF TGTGCCAGCAGCCCTCCGCTGGGGAGACAGGGGGCCGGCTCCTATAATTCACCCCTCCACTTT